A single sample is the source of the 14 T cell receptor beta chains below, sequenced in a study of T cells in Graves' hyperthyroidism and ophthalmopathy. Authors of the study amplified TCR beta CDR3 regions from RNA transcripts. Initially, a first-round RT-PCR of the TCR CDR3 employed the HTBI primer set. TCRdb fed the multiplex PCR reads into MiXCR, producing one record per CDR3 protein. The sample consists of around 350,000 distinct CDR3 sequences, about 17% of them appearing once. Sequencing used blood. The receptor source for this set is a woman aged 25 to 39 with Graves' hyperthyroidism that later progressed to Graves' ophthalmopathy.

The CDR3 sequence is CASSRGTTRNEQFF. CDR3 DNA: TGCGCCAGCAGCCGAGGGACTACCCGAAATGAGCAGTTCTTC. The chain is built from TRBV4-1 and TRBJ2-1; 7 bases are shared with TRBD2. The V gene's germline CDR1 is MGHRA and CDR2 YSYEKL. This CDR3 comprises 14 residues. J was trimmed by 7 bases and V by 4 bases; bases with no gene match: 7.

The chain carries TRBV29-1 and TRBJ2-3; D possibly matches TRBD1 or TRBD2 (5 bases each). The CDR3 sequence is 15 residues long. V was trimmed by 4 bases and J by 5 bases, leaving 19 bases between them. Per germline, CDR1 SQVTM and CDR2 ANQGSEA. This chain's CDR3 is CSVVIRGPSGDTQYF. CDR3 sequence (DNA): TGCAGCGTTGTTATTCGGGGACCCTCTGGAGATACGCAGTATTTT.

In this sample, this clonotype turned up many times. This chain links TRBV19 with TRBJ2-2; TRBD2 aligns across 10 bases. The length of the CDR3 is 14 residues. After removal of 8 bases from V and 2 bases from J, the junction contained 2 bases not matched to a gene. Germline CDR1 is LNHDA and CDR2 is SQIVND (reference sequence). This CDR3 is CASELAGNTGELFF. The CDR3 DNA is TGTGCCAGTGAACTAGCGGGAAACACCGGGGAGCTGTTTTTT.

The gene calls are TRBV10-3 and TRBJ2-3, with TRBD1 as a possible D gene (5 bases). V lost 11 bases and J lost 1, with 22 bases in between. Germline lookup yields CDR1 ENHRY and CDR2 SYGVKD. The CDR3 consists of 16 residues. In DNA form, the CDR3 reads TGTGCCTCCAGGGTACCTGACGGCGAGGGCACAGATACGCAGTATTTT. The encoded protein is CASRVPDGEGTDTQYF.

The chain carries TRBV10-3 and TRBJ2-3; TRBD1 aligns across 7 bases. This CDR3 spans 14 amino acids. Germline CDR1 is ENHRY and CDR2 is SYGVKD. The junction had 5 bases not matched to a gene; V was cut back by 7 bases and J by 1 base. The CDR3 DNA follows: TGTGCCATCATGTCCGGGACAGGCACAGATACGCAGTATTTT. This gives the protein CAIMSGTGTDTQYF.

This clonotype was counted many times. This rearrangement joins TRBV20-1 to TRBJ2-1, with TRBD2 matching 7 bases. Trimming at V came to 0 bases and at J to 6 bases, leaving 8 bases not matched to a gene. The CDR3 has 15 residues. The germline CDR1 and CDR2 sequences are DFQATT and SNEGSKA (reference sequence). CDR3 residues: CSARDGTNTGNEQFF. The CDR3 DNA reads TGCAGTGCTAGAGATGGGACTAACACCGGCAATGAGCAGTTCTTC.

This clonotype was observed many times. J is TRBJ1-2 and V is TRBV28; 7 bases map to TRBD1. Losses at the gene ends were 2 bases for V and 3 bases for J; bases not matched to a gene: 6. The CDR3 covers 15 residues. CDR1 is MDHEN and CDR2 is SYDVKM in the germline V gene. This CDR3 reads CASSLPGQGDYGYTF. The DNA of the CDR3 is TGTGCCAGCAGTTTACCCGGCCAGGGGGACTATGGCTACACCTTC.

This chain links TRBV20-1 with TRBJ2-1; 7 bases align to TRBD1. The V segment lost 5 bases and the J segment 1 base; nucleotides outside the gene matches: 8. The V gene's germline CDR1 is DFQATT and CDR2 SNEGSKA (reference sequence). The CDR3 contains 15 residues. The DNA of the CDR3 is TGCAGTGCTCATACAGGGGAGTGGTCCTACAATGAGCAGTTCTTC. Amino acids: CSAHTGEWSYNEQFF.

This clonotype has a count of ten or more. This chain links TRBV30 with TRBJ2-3, with unresolved D. CDR3 size: 13 residues. In germline, CDR1 is GTSNPN, CDR2 SVGIG (reference sequence). Deletions cut 1 base from V and 2 bases from J, with 7 bases between. DNA of the CDR3: TGTGCCTGGAGTGGGCAGATCACAGATACGCAGTATTTT. Its translation is CAWSGQITDTQYF.

There are a few counts of this clonotype. This chain connects TRBV4-1 to TRBJ1-5; D remains ambiguous. The V and J ends lost 5 bases and 2 bases respectively, with 13 bases between them. The CDR3 has 15 amino acids. Germline V gene sequence: CDR1 MGHRA, CDR2 YSYEKL. The CDR3 sequence: CASSNAGFGNQPQHF. The CDR3, as DNA: TGCGCCAGCAGCAACGCGGGCTTCGGCAATCAGCCCCAGCATTTT.

This clonotype came up many times. V is TRBV24-1 and J is TRBJ2-3, with D perhaps TRBD2 (6 bases). CDR1 and CDR2 (germline): KGHDR, SFDVKD. The CDR3 spans 15 residues. V shed 2 bases and J shed 0 bases, with 8 bases lying between them. The CDR3 DNA reads as TGTGCCACCAGTGATTCCGGGACTAGCACAGATACGCAGTATTTT. The encoded protein is CATSDSGTSTDTQYF.

Many counts were recorded for this clonotype. V and J are TRBV19 and TRBJ2-1; perhaps TRBD1 as D (6 bases). Trimming cost V 3 bases and J 3 bases, with 12 bases left between them. The CDR3 is 15 amino acids. The germline CDR1 and CDR2 sequences are LNHDA and SQIVND (reference sequence). CDR3 coding DNA: TGTGCCAGTAGTATTGGGGGCAGCATCTACAATGAGCAGTTCTTC. Protein product: CASSIGGSIYNEQFF.

The chain couples TRBV20-1 to TRBJ1-3, with TRBD1 matching 8 bases. The CDR3 totals 13 residues. Germline-derived CDR1 and CDR2 are DFQATT and SNEGSKA (reference sequence). Trimming took 8 bases from V and 3 from J; bases not matched to a gene: 6. Here the CDR3 DNA reads TGCAGTTCCCAGACAGGGGTTGGAAACACCATATATTTT. Its protein is CSSQTGVGNTIYF.

With respect to this clonotype: Mismatch with germline at one junction end may stem from a read error. The rearrangement links TRBV9 to TRBJ2-4; either TRBD1 or TRBD2 may supply D (6 bases each). Germline V gives CDR1 SGDLS, CDR2 YYNGEE. CDR3 length equals 14 residues. Here the CDR3 DNA reads TGTGCCAGCAGCGTAGAGGGGGGCATAAACATTCACTACTTC. This encodes CASSVEGGINIHYF.